These T cell receptor beta chains were read from a single sample in a study of cytomegalovirus exposure and HLA in healthy donors. The protocol was immunoSEQ multiplex PCR, while the TCRdb copy is restricted to in-frame clones and leaves out a portion. The sample has about 40,000 clones, more than 85% seen once. Sequences were obtained from PBMCs. These receptors were collected from a woman younger than 35 in good health and CMV-seronegative. The CDR3 runs from the conserved cysteine through the conserved F or W. The D gene is left open where the match is weak. For some rows the clone size is stated as once, few or many, or as a class when expanded; others skip it.

cdr3_nt	cdr3_aa	clone_size	d_call	v_call	j_call
TGTGCCAGCAGCGTAGGACAGGGGGCTGAAAAACTGTTTTTT	CASSVGQGAEKLFF	NA	TRBD1	TRBV9	TRBJ1-4
TGTGCCAGCGCAACAGGGGAGATCTATGGCTACACCTTC	CASATGEIYGYTF	NA	TRBD1	TRBV28	TRBJ1-2
TGTGCCAGCAGTCGGGGGGGGGTCACCCTATGGGGCTACACCTTC	CASSRGGVTLWGYTF	NA	NA	TRBV28	TRBJ1-2
TGTGCCAGCAGTTCCCGGAGCTCCTACGAGCAGTACTTC	CASSSRSSYEQYF	NA	NA	TRBV6-6	TRBJ2-7
TGTGCCAGCAGCTCAGGGTCGAACTTCGAGCAGTACTTC	CASSSGSNFEQYF	NA	NA	TRBV5-5	TRBJ2-7
TGTGCCAGCAGCCAAGGACATAGGAACACTGAAGCTTTCTTT	CASSQGHRNTEAFF	few	NA	TRBV7-2	TRBJ1-1
TGTGCCATTAACATTGGAAACACCATATATTTT	CAINIGNTIYF	NA	NA	TRBV19	TRBJ1-3
TGTGCCAGCAGTTTAAGAAGTGCGACAAGCTCTGGAAACACCATATATTTT	CASSLRSATSSGNTIYF	NA	NA	TRBV28	TRBJ1-3
TGTGCCAGCAGCTTGGCCCGGGAGGGGGCCGAGCAGTACTTC	CASSLAREGAEQYF	NA	NA	TRBV5-4	TRBJ2-7
TGTGCCAGCAAAAAAGGGGAAGCTGAAGCTTTCTTT	CASKKGEAEAFF	once	NA	TRBV6-5	TRBJ1-1
TGTGCCAGCAGCGAAGGGTCGGGAGGCTCCTACGAGCAGTACTTC	CASSEGSGGSYEQYF	NA	TRBD2	TRBV7-3	TRBJ2-7
TGTGCCAGCAGCCTCTCCTGGACAGGAGATAATTCACCCCTCCACTTT	CASSLSWTGDNSPLHF	NA	TRBD1	TRBV5-6	TRBJ1-6
TGTGCCAGCAGCGTAACCCTGACTAGCGGGGGATTCGGTGAGCAGTTCTTC	CASSVTLTSGGFGEQFF	NA	TRBD2	TRBV9	TRBJ2-1
TGTGCCAGCAGCTTAGGGGGACGGGACAGGGGGTACTTC	CASSLGGRDRGYF	NA	TRBD1	TRBV7-2	TRBJ2-5
TGTGCCAGCACTAGAACCGCGACAGGGGGTACTGAAGCTTTCTTT	CASTRTATGGTEAFF	NA	TRBD1	TRBV6-1	TRBJ1-1
TGTGCCAGCAGTGGGGGACTAGTGAAGGATACGCAGTATTTT	CASSGGLVKDTQYF	once	TRBD2	TRBV27	TRBJ2-3
TGTGCCAGCAGCCCGGACAGGGGGCGGGAGACCCAGTACTTC	CASSPDRGRETQYF	NA	TRBD1	TRBV7-2	TRBJ2-5
TGTGCCAGTACGGGGGGCTACAGCACAGATACGCAGTATTTT	CASTGGYSTDTQYF	NA	NA	TRBV19	TRBJ2-3
TGTGCCATCAGGATGGACAGGATGGGGGAGACCCAGTACTTC	CAIRMDRMGETQYF	NA	TRBD1	TRBV10-3	TRBJ2-5
TGTGCCAGTAGCATTTCAGCGGGTTATGAGCAGTTCTTC	CASSISAGYEQFF	NA	NA	TRBV19	TRBJ2-1
TGTGCCAGCAGCGCGGAGCGGGAGGGTAGCCACGAGCAGTACTTC	CASSAEREGSHEQYF	NA	TRBD2	TRBV11-2	TRBJ2-7
TGTGTCAGCAGCCCACGACAGAACACCGGGGAGCTGTTTTTT	CVSSPRQNTGELFF	NA	NA	TRBV9	TRBJ2-2
TGTGCCAGCGGCAGGGGAGGGTATGGCTACACCTTC	CASGRGGYGYTF	once	NA	TRBV28	TRBJ1-2
TGTGCCAGCAGCAAAAACAGGGGTGAAAAACTGTTTTTT	CASSKNRGEKLFF	NA	NA	TRBV21-1	TRBJ1-4
TGTGCCAGCATGGCGGGGGCAGGGAGATCCTACGAGCAGTACTTC	CASMAGAGRSYEQYF	NA	NA	TRBV16	TRBJ2-7
TGTGCCACCACTGAGGGGCGCGAGCAGTACTTC	CATTEGREQYF	NA	NA	TRBV10-3	TRBJ2-7
TGTGCCAGCAGTTTCCGGGCCACAGGGAATCAGCCCCAGCATTTT	CASSFRATGNQPQHF	NA	NA	TRBV27	TRBJ1-5
TGTGCCAACCGGAATGTGGACAGGACCTATGGCTACACCTTC	CANRNVDRTYGYTF	NA	TRBD1	TRBV13	TRBJ1-2
TGTGCCAGCACTCCCGCGGCAGGGCGGGGAAACACCATATATTTT	CASTPAAGRGNTIYF	NA	NA	TRBV2	TRBJ1-3
TGTGCCAGCAGTTGGGGGGGCAATGAGCAGTTCTTC	CASSWGGNEQFF	NA	TRBD2	TRBV28	TRBJ2-1
TGTGCCAGCTTTCAGGGCCCGCCTGCCTACGAGCAGTACTTC	CASFQGPPAYEQYF	NA	NA	TRBV28	TRBJ2-7